The 9 T cell receptor beta chains below all came from one sample that was sequenced in a study of CD8+ T cells in alopecia areata (dated by TCRdb to 2016 to 2019). Library preparation employed the immunoSEQ multiplex PCR assay. For TCR sequencing, RNA was extracted from every sample and reverse transcribed into cDNA to serve as template. Sourced from immuneACCESS, this table was stored by TCRdb with only in-frame sequences that have V and J called. A share of the clones is absent; for the studies checked, an unresolved V gene accounts for under half, and the remainder has no known explanation. Counted in this sample were about 42,000 clones; more than 90% of them appeared once. Together, the top ten hold under 20% of the sample. The time point label corresponds to: roughly 24 weeks on oral tofacitinib. Reading the label with the study, this specimen's treatment or condition is: oral pan-JAK inhibitor, 5-10 mg twice daily.

Sequenced material: CD8+ T cells sorted from blood, taken at week 24, from a patient treated with tofacitinib. These receptors all come from a human donor with alopecia areata.

This chain links TRBV7-9 with TRBJ2-1, with a possible D match to TRBD1 (6 bases). With 5 bases removed from V and 14 bases from J, the gap between germline ends came to 19 bases. CDR3 length equals 13 residues. Germline CDR1 and CDR2: SEHNR and FQNEAQ (reference sequence). CDR3 DNA sequence: TGTGCCAGCAGCCCGGTTGGTGGGGCAGGGGAGTTCTTC. Protein product: CASSPVGGAGEFF.

The genes are TRBV7-9 and TRBJ2-2; D is unresolved. CDR1 and CDR2 from the germline V gene are SEHNR and FQNEAQ (reference sequence). V shed 3 bases and J shed 6 bases, with 2 bases lying between them. This CDR3 has 11 amino acids. The CDR3 here is CASSFPGELFF. The CDR3 DNA is TGTGCCAGCAGCTTCCCCGGGGAGCTGTTTTTT.

This chain connects TRBV10-3 to TRBJ1-1; D is possibly TRBD1 (5 bases). Trimming removed 11 bases at V and 5 bases at J, with 12 bases between. Germline V gene data show CDR1 as ENHRY and CDR2 as SYGVKD. This CDR3 is 11 amino acids long. CDR3 in DNA: TGTGCCCACGGGGCAGGGACTGAAGCTTTCTTT. Its protein product is CAHGAGTEAFF.

V usage is TRBV12-5 and J usage is TRBJ2-1; D is perhaps TRBD1 (5 bases). The CDR3 has 13 residues. Trimming pared 1 base from V and 5 bases from J, leaving 6 bases between. Germline-derived CDR1 and CDR2 are LGHNT and FRNRAP. CDR3 loop: CASGLGQNNEQFF. In DNA form, the CDR3 reads TGTGCTAGTGGTTTGGGACAGAACAATGAGCAGTTCTTC.

This chain uses TRBV7-4 with TRBJ1-1; D is uncertain. Germline V CDR1 and CDR2: SGHVT, SQSDAQ. CDR3 size: 15 residues. The V end was cut by 5 bases, the J end by 0 bases, with 13 bases between. The CDR3 coding sequence is TGTGCCAGCAGCCTTCCCCGCATGATGAACACTGAAGCTTTCTTT. Residues: CASSLPRMMNTEAFF.

As to this clone: This sample also contains other DNA sequences that code for the same CDR3. The chain uses TRBV28 and TRBJ2-7; 7 positions match TRBD2. The V segment lost 7 bases and the J segment 4 bases; nucleotides outside the gene matches: 4. The CDR3 runs to 12 residues. Germline V gene data show CDR1 as MDHEN and CDR2 as SYDVKM. The CDR3 spells CASNLGGYEQYF. The DNA for the CDR3 is TGTGCCAGCAACCTGGGAGGGTACGAGCAGTACTTC.

The CDR3 sequence is CASSPRDGSYEQYF. The DNA of the CDR3 is TGTGCCAGCAGCCCCCGGGACGGATCCTACGAGCAGTACTTC. This sequence joins TRBV7-2 and TRBJ2-7; D assignment may be TRBD1 or TRBD2 (5 bases each). Germline CDR1 is SGHTA and CDR2 is FQGNSA. CDR3 length equals 14 residues. V was pared by 5 bases and J by 1 base, with 12 bases between.

The chain uses TRBV7-2 and TRBJ2-5; the match to TRBD2 covers 9 bases. The J segment lost 4 bases and the V segment lost 5 bases, leaving 5 bases of the junction unmatched. CDR3 length equals 14 residues. The V gene's germline CDR1 is SGHTA and CDR2 FQGNSA. For the CDR3, the DNA is TGTGCCAGCAGCGAAACTAGCGGGTTAGAGACCCAGTACTTC. Translation: CASSETSGLETQYF.

This clone was observed once. The J gene is TRBJ2-7, the V gene TRBV7-2; D gene unclear. The V end was cut by 5 bases, the J end by 2 bases, with 10 bases between. The CDR3 sequence is 13 residues long. CDR1 and CDR2 (germline): SGHTA, FQGNSA. In DNA form, the CDR3 reads TGTGCCAGCAGCGGTGACTCAACCTACGAGCAGTACTTC. Amino acids: CASSGDSTYEQYF.